This T cell receptor beta chain stems from a study of T-cell reconstitution after alpha-beta-depleted transplantation in children. A TCRbeta library incorporating unique molecular identifiers was prepared. TCRdb ran MiXCR on the PCR reads and lists one entry per CDR3 protein. This table has 200,000 to 250,000 distinct CDR3 sequences, roughly a tenth appearing once. Germline loops: CDR1 SEHNR, CDR2 FQNEAQ (reference sequence). The CDR3 sequence is 16 residues long. V was pared by 6 bases and J by 8 bases, with 13 bases of the junction left unmatched. There are many counts of this clonotype. The sequence came from a child less than two years old with acute myeloid leukemia, due to receive a stem cell transplant. The chain joins TRBV7-9 to TRBJ2-1, with 10 bases identical to TRBD2. The source was PBMCs, collected before TCRalphabeta/CD19-depleted stem cell transplant. Here the CDR3 DNA reads TGTGCCAGCAGTTTACCGGGACTAGCGAGATTCCATGAGCAGTTCTTC. Residues: CASSLPGLARFHEQFF.